In its sample, the clone carrying this T cell receptor beta chain was seen many times. Its antigen is still unknown. The CDR3 runs to 21 residues. Germline trimming cut 1 base from V and 4 bases from J; bases unmatched to any gene: 17. In germline, CDR1 is LGHNT, CDR2 FRNRAP. The data were taken from a study of metastatic and nonmetastatic thyroid tumors. General study results and limits: As reported, TCR beta diversity in blood and tumor was significantly higher in malignant thyroid tumors than in benign nodules.

As handled by the study authors: A papillary thyroid cancer distant-metastasis classifier was built from CDR3 differences across clinicopathological groups. Via MiXCR, TCRdb re-called the PCR reads. The V and J calls follow TCRdb's processing rather than the paper's. The sample carries tens of thousands of clones, roughly 15% recorded once. Thyroid surgery had not been preceded by any treatment in any patient. This receptor was obtained from a female donor with papillary thyroid cancer or a benign thyroid nodule (not recorded which). Some clones in this sample may be carry-over from other donors' samples. V is TRBV12-5 and J is TRBJ2-2, with 11 nucleotides matching TRBD2. Source material: blood. CDR3 residues: CASGLASGLLAGARVTGELFF. The DNA for the CDR3 is TGTGCTAGTGGTTTGGCTTCAGGGTTACTAGCGGGAGCGCGTGTCACCGGGGAGCTGTTTTTT. The variable domain in full, with the rest retrieved from reference TRBV12-5 and TRBJ2-2, is DARVTQTPRHKVTEMGQEVTMRCQPILGHNTVFWYRQTMMQGLELLAYFRNRAPLDDSGMPKDRFSAEMPDATLATLKIQPSEPRDSAVYFCASGLASGLLAGARVTGELFFGEGSRLTVL.